This T cell receptor (beta chain) was captured in a study of radiation and T cells in renal cell carcinoma (dated by TCRdb to between 2020 and 2021). About the full investigation: Samples were obtained from a clinical trial, in which 15 Gy stereotactic body radiation therapy was delivered to primary renal cell carcinomas and nephrectomy was performed 4 weeks later. In total, roughly 53 samples underwent TCR beta sequencing: some 25 tumors plus 27 peripheral blood samples. Across all 50 or so samples, around 4,000,000 unique CDR3 nucleotide sequences, encoding roughly 3 million unique CDR3 amino acid sequences, were identified. Findings and caveats that apply to the study as a whole: Dynamics of the blood repertoire were not tracked past 4 weeks after treatment. Because no pretreatment tumor biopsies were available, whether clonotypes were present in the tumor at baseline could not be determined. Top tumor clonotypes rose in blood from baseline to 2 weeks post-radiation, then contracted by 4 weeks, suggesting transient expansion of tumor-resident clones. With a single-armed trial design, the study had no way to address how radiation dose or scheduling affects the TCR repertoire.

TCR beta libraries were generated from genomic DNA with the immunoSEQ kit, following the manufacturer's recommendations. For library preparation, a first multiplex PCR was performed with proprietary primers, followed by a second PCR in which unique barcodes were added, and bead cleanups were performed after each round. Each sample batch included a kit-provided positive control reaction and a negative control reaction. The final libraries were assessed on an Agilent 4200 TapeStation D1000 ScreenTape, pooled by volume, and quantified by qPCR. An Illumina NextSeq500 fitted with a MidOutput 150-cycle cartridge performed the sequencing, running 156 Read1 cycles and 15 Index1 cycles with the kit's custom primers. The pooled library was loaded at 0.95 to 1 pM with around 20% PhiX control spiked in. From the authors' description of their analysis: Vendor-processed data were analyzed in R, with a clonotype defined as all T cells sharing the same CDR3 nucleotide sequence. For clone abundance analyses, frequencies were normalized to the 10,000 most abundant clones in each sample. Public T cell clones, which averaged fewer than five per sample, were excluded before analysis. Tumor-enriched clonotypes and baseline blood-enriched clonotypes were defined as those with an abundance difference of at least 32-fold between compartments. A beta-binomial differential abundance model was used to identify clonotypes that expanded or contracted between blood time points. The Baroni-Urbani and Buser coefficient was used to measure tumor-blood repertoire similarity, and groups were compared with two-tailed Wilcoxon tests in R. TCRdb provides this immuneACCESS table in a form limited to in-frame rearrangements. Some clones are lacking; in checked studies, under half of them reflect an unresolved V gene, and why the rest are absent is not known. Clonal size and the V and J genes are those of that table, whereas D and trimming came from the DNA. For this sample there are 70,000 to 80,000 clones; roughly 85% appear just once. The ten largest clones take up about 23% of the sample.

The sample's time point label, in plain terms: blood 2 weeks post-SBRT. The sample's treatment or condition, from its label and the paper: 15 Gy SBRT to primary tumor, nephrectomy 4 weeks later. To follow tumor-enriched clonotypes, peripheral blood was collected serially from radiation-treated patients at baseline and again at 2 weeks and 4 weeks after SBRT. Every patient's renal cell carcinoma showed clear cell pathology. The QIAamp DNA Blood Mini Kit (Qiagen) was used to prepare genomic DNA for TCR sequencing. The analyses included only samples that passed all quality control checks. For this clone: Its antigen target is currently unknown. No base quality values were provided; no much bigger clone lies one nucleotide off.

The clonotype originates from a woman aged 45-59 years with renal cell carcinoma. The sequencing here drew on blood, taken from a patient whose treatment included radiotherapy and nephrectomy.

Here the CDR3 is given as CASSRQGNQPQHF. The bases are TGTGCCAGCAGCCGACAGGGGAATCAGCCCCAGCATTTT. The chain joins TRBV7-9 to TRBJ1-5, and 8 junction bases match TRBD1. The junction shows trimming of 5 bases on V and 4 bases on J, and the gene matches do not reach 1 base of it. CDR1 SEHNR and CDR2 FQNEAQ are derived from the germline V gene (reference sequence). The CDR3 spans 13 residues, from the cysteine through the phenylalanine. Only the CDR3 part of the read is kept: 39 bases, read in frame from the first base.